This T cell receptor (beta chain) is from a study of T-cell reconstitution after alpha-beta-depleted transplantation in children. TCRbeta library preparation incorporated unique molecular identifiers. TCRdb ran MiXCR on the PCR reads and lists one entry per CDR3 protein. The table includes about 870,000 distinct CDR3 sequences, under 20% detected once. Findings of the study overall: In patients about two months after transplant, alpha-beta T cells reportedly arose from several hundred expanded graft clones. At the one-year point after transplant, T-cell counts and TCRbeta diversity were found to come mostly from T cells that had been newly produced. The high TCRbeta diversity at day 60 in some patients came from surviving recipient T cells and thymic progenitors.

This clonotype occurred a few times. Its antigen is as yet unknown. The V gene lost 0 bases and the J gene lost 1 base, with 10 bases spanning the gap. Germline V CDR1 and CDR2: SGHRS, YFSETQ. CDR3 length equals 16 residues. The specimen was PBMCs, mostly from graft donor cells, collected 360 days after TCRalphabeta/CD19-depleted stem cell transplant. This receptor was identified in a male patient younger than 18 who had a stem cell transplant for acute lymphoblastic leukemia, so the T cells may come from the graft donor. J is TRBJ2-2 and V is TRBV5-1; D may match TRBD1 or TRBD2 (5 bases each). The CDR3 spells CASSLVRGKNTGELFF. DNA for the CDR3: TGCGCCAGCAGCTTGGTGAGGGGCAAGAACACCGGGGAGCTGTTTTTT. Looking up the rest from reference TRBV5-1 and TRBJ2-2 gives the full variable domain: KAGVTQTPRYLIKTRGQQVTLSCSPISGHRSVSWYQQTPGQGLQFLFEYFSETQRNKGNFPGRFSGRQFSNSRSEMNVSTLELGDSALYLCASSLVRGKNTGELFFGEGSRLTVL.